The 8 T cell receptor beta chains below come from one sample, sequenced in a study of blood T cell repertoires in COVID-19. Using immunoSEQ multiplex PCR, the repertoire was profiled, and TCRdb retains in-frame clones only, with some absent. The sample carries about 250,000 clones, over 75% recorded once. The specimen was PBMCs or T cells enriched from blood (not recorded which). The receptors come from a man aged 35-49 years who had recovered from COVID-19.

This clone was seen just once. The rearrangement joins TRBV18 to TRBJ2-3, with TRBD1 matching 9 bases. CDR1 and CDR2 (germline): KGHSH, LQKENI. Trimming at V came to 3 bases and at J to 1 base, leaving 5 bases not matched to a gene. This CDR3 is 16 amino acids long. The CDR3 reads CASSPMDRGGTDTQYF. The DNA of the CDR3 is TGTGCCAGCTCACCGATGGACAGGGGAGGCACAGATACGCAGTATTTT. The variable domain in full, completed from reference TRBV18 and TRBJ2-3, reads NAGVMQNPRHLVRRRGQEARLRCSPMKGHSHVYWYRQLPEEGLKFMVYLQKENIIDESGMPKERFSAEFPKEGPSILRIQQVVRGDSAAYFCASSPMDRGGTDTQYFGPGTRLTVL.

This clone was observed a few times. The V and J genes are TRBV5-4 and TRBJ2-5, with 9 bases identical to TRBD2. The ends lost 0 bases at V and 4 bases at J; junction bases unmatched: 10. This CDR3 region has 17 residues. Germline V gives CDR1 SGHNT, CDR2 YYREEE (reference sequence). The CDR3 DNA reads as TGTGCCAGCAGCTTGGGCGGTTCTAGCGGGGAAATAGAGACCCAGTACTTC. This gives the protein CASSLGGSSGEIETQYF.

Written as DNA, the CDR3 is TGTGCCAGCAGCTCGCTCGAAGCCCCCTACGAGCAGTACTTC. Amino acids: CASSSLEAPYEQYF. The gene calls are TRBV9 and TRBJ2-7, with no clear D. V was trimmed by 4 bases and J by 2 bases, leaving 13 bases between them. The germline CDR1 and CDR2 sequences are SGDLS and YYNGEE. This CDR3 region has 14 residues.

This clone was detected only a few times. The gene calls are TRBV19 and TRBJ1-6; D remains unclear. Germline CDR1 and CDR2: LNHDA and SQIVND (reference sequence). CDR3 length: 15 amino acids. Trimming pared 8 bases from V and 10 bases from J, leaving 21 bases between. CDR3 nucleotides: TGTGCCAGTGGGCCCAACACCCCCCCGGCGTCACCCCTCCACTTT. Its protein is CASGPNTPPASPLHF.

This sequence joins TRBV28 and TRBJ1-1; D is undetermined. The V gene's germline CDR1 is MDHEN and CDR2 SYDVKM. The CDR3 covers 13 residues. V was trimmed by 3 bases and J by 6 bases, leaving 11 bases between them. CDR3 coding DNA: TGTGCCAGCAGTTTTAGCCCCCGATCTGAAGCTTTCTTT. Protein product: CASSFSPRSEAFF.

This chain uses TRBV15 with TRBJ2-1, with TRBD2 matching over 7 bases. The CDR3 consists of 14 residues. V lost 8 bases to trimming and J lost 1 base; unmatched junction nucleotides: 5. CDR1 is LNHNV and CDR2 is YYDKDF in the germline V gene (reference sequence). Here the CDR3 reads CATLRGGSYNEQFF. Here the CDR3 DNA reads TGTGCCACCCTTCGGGGAGGGTCCTACAATGAGCAGTTCTTC. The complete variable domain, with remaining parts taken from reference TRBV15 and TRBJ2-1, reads DAMVIQNPRYQVTQFGKPVTLSCSQTLNHNVMYWYQQKSSQAPKLLFHYYDKDFNNEADTPDNFQSRRPNTSFCFLDIRSPGLGDTAMYLCATLRGGSYNEQFFGPGTRLTVL.

The CDR3 protein is CASDRGESYEQYF. In DNA form, the CDR3 reads TGTGCCAGCGATCGGGGGGAATCCTACGAGCAGTACTTC. The gene calls are TRBV7-8 and TRBJ2-7; 7 nucleotides align to TRBD2. The CDR3 loop spans 13 amino acids. Germline assignment: CDR1 SGHVS and CDR2 FQNEAQ. Unmatched junction bases numbered 5, after V lost 8 bases and J lost 1 base.

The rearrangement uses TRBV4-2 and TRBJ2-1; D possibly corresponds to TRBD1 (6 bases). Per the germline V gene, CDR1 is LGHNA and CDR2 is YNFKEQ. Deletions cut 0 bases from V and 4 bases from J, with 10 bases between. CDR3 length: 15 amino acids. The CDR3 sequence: CASSQDGQGYNEQFF. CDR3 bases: TGTGCCAGCAGCCAAGATGGGCAGGGGTACAATGAGCAGTTCTTC.